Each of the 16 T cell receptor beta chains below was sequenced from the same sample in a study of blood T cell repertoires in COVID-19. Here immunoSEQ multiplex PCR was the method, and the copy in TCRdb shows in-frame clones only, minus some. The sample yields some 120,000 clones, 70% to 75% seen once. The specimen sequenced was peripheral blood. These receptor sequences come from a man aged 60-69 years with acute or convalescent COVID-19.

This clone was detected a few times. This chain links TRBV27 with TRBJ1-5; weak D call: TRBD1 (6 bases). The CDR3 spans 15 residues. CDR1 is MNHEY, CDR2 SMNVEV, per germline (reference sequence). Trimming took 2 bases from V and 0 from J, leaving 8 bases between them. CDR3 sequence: CASSLGQTSNQPQHF. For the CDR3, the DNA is TGTGCCAGCAGTTTAGGACAGACTAGCAATCAGCCCCAGCATTTT.

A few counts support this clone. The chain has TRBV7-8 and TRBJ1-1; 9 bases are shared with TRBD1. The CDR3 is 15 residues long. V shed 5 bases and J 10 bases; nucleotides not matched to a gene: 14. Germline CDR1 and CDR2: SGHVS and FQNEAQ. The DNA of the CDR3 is TGTGCCAGCAGCCAAAAACCCGGGACAGGGACCTCAGCTTTCTTT. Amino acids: CASSQKPGTGTSAFF.

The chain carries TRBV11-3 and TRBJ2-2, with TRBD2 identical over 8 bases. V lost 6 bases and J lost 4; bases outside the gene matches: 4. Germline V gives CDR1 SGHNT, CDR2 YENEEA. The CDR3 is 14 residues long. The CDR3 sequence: CASRSGSGTGELFF. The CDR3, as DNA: TGTGCCAGCAGGAGCGGGAGTGGCACCGGGGAGCTGTTTTTT.

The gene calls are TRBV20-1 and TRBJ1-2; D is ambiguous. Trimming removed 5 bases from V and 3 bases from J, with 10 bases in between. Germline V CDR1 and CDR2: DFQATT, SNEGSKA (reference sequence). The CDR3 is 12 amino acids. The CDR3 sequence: CSAGGDYYGYTF. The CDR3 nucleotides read TGCAGTGCTGGTGGCGATTACTATGGCTACACCTTC.

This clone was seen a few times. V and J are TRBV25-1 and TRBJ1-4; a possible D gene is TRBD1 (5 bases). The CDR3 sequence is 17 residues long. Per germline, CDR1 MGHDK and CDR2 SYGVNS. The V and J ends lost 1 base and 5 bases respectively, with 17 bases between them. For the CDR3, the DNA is TGTGCCAGCAGTGAATGGCGGAGCGGGGGTGAAAATGAAAAACTGTTTTTT. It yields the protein CASSEWRSGGENEKLFF.

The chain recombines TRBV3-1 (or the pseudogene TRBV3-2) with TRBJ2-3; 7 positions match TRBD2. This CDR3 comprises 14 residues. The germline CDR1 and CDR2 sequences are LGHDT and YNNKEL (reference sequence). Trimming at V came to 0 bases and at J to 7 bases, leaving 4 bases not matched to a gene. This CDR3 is CASSQDTGLNTQYF. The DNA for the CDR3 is TGTGCCAGCAGCCAAGATACGGGACTAAATACGCAGTATTTT.

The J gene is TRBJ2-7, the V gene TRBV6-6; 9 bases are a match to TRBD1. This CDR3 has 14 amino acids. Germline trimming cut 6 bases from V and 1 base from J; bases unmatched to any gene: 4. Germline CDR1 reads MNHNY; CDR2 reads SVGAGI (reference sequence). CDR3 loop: CASRPTGGSYEQYF. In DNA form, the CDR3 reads TGTGCCAGCAGACCGACAGGGGGGTCCTACGAGCAGTACTTC.

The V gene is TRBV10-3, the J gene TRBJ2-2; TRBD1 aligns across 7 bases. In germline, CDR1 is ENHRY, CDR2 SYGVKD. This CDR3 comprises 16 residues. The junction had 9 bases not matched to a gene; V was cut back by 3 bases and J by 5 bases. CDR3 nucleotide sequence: TGTGCCATCAGTGACCCCGACAGGGTCCGTACCGGGGAGCTGTTTTTT. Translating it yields CAISDPDRVRTGELFF.

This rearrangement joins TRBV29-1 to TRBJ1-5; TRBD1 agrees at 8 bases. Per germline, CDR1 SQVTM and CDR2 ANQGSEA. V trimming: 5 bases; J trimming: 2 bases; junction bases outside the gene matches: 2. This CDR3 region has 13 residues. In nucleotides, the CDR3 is TGCAGCGTTTTGACAGGGGGCAATCAGCCCCAGCATTTT. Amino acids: CSVLTGGNQPQHF.

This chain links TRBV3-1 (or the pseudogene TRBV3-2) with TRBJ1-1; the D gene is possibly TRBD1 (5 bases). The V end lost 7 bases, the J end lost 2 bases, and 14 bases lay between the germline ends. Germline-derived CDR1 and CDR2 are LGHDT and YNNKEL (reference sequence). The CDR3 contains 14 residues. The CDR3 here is CASTRGNLNTEAFF. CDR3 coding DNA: TGTGCCAGCACCCGGGGGAACTTAAACACTGAAGCTTTCTTT.

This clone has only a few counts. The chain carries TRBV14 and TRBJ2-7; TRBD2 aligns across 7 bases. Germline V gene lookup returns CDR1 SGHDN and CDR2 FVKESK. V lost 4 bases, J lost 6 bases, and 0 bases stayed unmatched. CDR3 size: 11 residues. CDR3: CASSRGGEQYF. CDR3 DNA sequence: TGTGCCAGCAGCCGGGGGGGCGAGCAGTACTTC.

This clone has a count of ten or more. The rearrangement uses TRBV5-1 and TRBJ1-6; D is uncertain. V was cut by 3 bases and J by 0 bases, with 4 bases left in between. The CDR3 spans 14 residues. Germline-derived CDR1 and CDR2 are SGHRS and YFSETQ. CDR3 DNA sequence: TGCGCCAGCAGCTCTAGCTCCTATAATTCACCCCTCCACTTT. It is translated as CASSSSSYNSPLHF.

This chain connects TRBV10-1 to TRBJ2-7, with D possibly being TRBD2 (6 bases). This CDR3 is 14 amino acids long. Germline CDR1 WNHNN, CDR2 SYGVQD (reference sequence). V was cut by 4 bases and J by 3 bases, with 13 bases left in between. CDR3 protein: CASSGTGGYYEQYF. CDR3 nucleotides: TGCGCCAGCAGTGGAACCGGAGGGTACTACGAGCAGTACTTC.

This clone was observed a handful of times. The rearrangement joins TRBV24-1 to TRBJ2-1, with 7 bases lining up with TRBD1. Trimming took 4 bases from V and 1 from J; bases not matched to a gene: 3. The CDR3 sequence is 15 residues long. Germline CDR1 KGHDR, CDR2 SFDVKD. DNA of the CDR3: TGTGCCACCAGTGAGGGGGACAGTTCCTACAATGAGCAGTTCTTC. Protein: CATSEGDSSYNEQFF.

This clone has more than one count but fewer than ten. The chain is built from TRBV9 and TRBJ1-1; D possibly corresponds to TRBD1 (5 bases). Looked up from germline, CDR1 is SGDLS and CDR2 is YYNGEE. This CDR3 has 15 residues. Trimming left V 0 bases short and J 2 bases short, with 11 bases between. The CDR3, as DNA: TGTGCCAGCAGCGTAGCTCTAGGGGTAAACACTGAAGCTTTCTTT. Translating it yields CASSVALGVNTEAFF.

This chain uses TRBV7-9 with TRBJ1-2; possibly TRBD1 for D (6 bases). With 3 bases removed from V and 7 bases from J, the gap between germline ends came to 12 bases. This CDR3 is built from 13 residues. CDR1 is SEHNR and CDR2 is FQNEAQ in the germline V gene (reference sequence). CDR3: CASSLLGAGGYTF. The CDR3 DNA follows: TGTGCCAGCAGCTTGCTGGGGGCTGGTGGCTACACCTTC.